This record looks at one T cell receptor beta chain sequence and its context. Germline V CDR1 and CDR2: MNHEY, SVGAGI. The CDR3 has 14 residues. Trimming cost V 5 bases and J 3 bases; bases outside gene matches: 0. The data were taken from a study of PD-1 blockade in mismatch repair-deficient tumors. Study details: Patients had approximately 11 mismatch repair-deficient cancer types and were previously treated and progressing.

TCRdb's table, derived via immunoSEQ multiplex PCR, lists solely in-frame clones and lacks some. The sample holds 40,000 or so clones, roughly 77% seen once. The source is an adult with mismatch repair-deficient cancer. Specimen: peripheral blood, collected 4 weeks after starting pembrolizumab. The chain is built from TRBV6-5 and TRBJ2-2; 10 bases are shared with TRBD2. CDR3 amino acids: CASSLAGDTGELFF. CDR3 bases: TGTGCCAGCAGTCTAGCGGGAGACACCGGGGAGCTGTTTTTT.